The clone carrying this T cell receptor beta chain occurred a few times. The antigen is not known. V lost 2 bases to trimming and J lost 2 bases, with 9 bases between them. CDR1 and CDR2 (germline): SEHNR, FQNEAQ (reference sequence). The CDR3 totals 14 residues. These data are taken from a study of T cells after yellow fever vaccination. Whole-study context: Libraries from low-cell-number fractions were prepared with the SMART-Seq v4 Ultra Low Input RNA kit.

They built TCR cDNA with 5'RACE template switching, a step that put in a universal primer site and UMIs. TCRdb processed the 5' RACE reads anew with MiXCR; each CDR3 protein has one entry. The data contain around 260,000 distinct CDR3 sequences, approximately 5.2% of them singletons. Study conclusions and caveats: A secondary response was less intense yet reached its peak sooner, at day 5 versus 15.

The sequence was collected from a man between 18 and 35 years old who received the YFV17D yellow fever vaccine. The V gene is TRBV7-9, the J gene TRBJ1-1, with D uncertain. The sample consisted of CD4+ T cells sorted from PBMCs, taken on the day of the yellow fever booster vaccination. This CDR3 is CASSLQAGNTEAFF. The CDR3 bases are TGTGCCAGCAGCTTACAAGCAGGAAACACTGAAGCTTTCTTT.